The 9 T cell receptor beta chains listed next were all sequenced from one sample in a study of CD8 T cells in Susac syndrome. The RNA input was about 0.5 to 1 ug, and it was reverse transcribed with random hexamers. TCRdb re-called the immunoSEQ multiplex PCR reads through MiXCR, storing one row per CDR3 protein. Of over 200,000 distinct CDR3 sequences in the sample, over 90% are singletons; the top ten hold approximately 0.081%. Sequencing was carried out using CD4+ T cells from PBMCs. The origin of the receptors is a human donor with multiple sclerosis.

The chain employs TRBV29-1 and TRBJ2-3, with a tentative D call TRBD2 (5 bases). The germline gives CDR1 SQVTM, CDR2 ANQGSEA. V shed 4 bases and J shed 2 bases, with 16 bases lying between them. The length of the CDR3 is 15 residues. The CDR3: CSVGSKVRATDTQYF. The CDR3 nucleotides are TGCAGCGTTGGATCCAAGGTGCGGGCCACAGATACGCAGTATTTT.

V is TRBV5-1 and J is TRBJ1-2, with TRBD1 matching over 8 bases. CDR3 length: 14 residues. J was trimmed by 4 bases and V by 1 base; bases with no gene match: 3. Germline V gives CDR1 SGHRS, CDR2 YFSETQ. CDR3 protein: CASSLTGGSYGYTF. In DNA, the CDR3 is TGCGCCAGCAGCTTGACAGGGGGGAGCTATGGCTACACCTTC.

V gene TRBV7-9 combines with J gene TRBJ2-1; tentative D call: TRBD2 (7 bases). Trimming pared 3 bases from V and 4 bases from J, leaving 16 bases between. Germline CDR1 reads SEHNR; CDR2 reads FQNEAQ (reference sequence). CDR3 length: 16 amino acids. The CDR3 DNA sequence: TGTGCCAGCAGCTTGGCGTGGGGGGGCGAATACAATGAGCAGTTCTTC. Amino acids: CASSLAWGGEYNEQFF.

The CDR3 region is CASSPDRAKQYF. CDR3 in DNA: TGTGCCAGCAGCCCGGACAGGGCCAAGCAGTACTTC. This sequence joins TRBV5-6 and TRBJ2-7; TRBD1 matches at 8 bases. V gave up 4 bases and J gave up 8 bases; unmatched junction bases: 5. CDR3 length equals 12 residues. The germline V gene encodes CDR1 SGHDT and CDR2 YYEEEE.

The chain links TRBV29-1 to TRBJ1-1; D is unclear. Germline V lookup: CDR1 SQVTM, CDR2 ANQGSEA. Trimming cost V 6 bases and J 1 base, with 12 bases left between them. This CDR3 is 13 amino acids long. CDR3: CSVANWENTEAFF. Written as DNA, the CDR3 is TGCAGCGTGGCGAATTGGGAGAACACTGAAGCTTTCTTT. Combining the CDR3 with reference TRBV29-1 and TRBJ1-1 gives the whole variable domain SAVISQKPSRDICQRGTSLTIQCQVDSQVTMMFWYRQQPGQSLTLIATANQGSEATYESGFVIDKFPISRPNLTFSTLTVSNMSPEDSSIYLCSVANWENTEAFFGQGTRLTVV.

This clonotype was found once. The chain uses TRBV27 and TRBJ1-1; possibly TRBD1 for D (5 bases). V was trimmed by 4 bases and J by 1 base, leaving 10 bases between them. CDR3 length: 14 amino acids. Looked up from germline, CDR1 is MNHEY and CDR2 is SMNVEV (reference sequence). CDR3 sequence reads: CASSSGPPNTEAFF. The CDR3 DNA follows: TGTGCCAGCAGTTCGGGACCGCCGAACACTGAAGCTTTCTTT.

V usage is TRBV11-2 and J usage is TRBJ2-3, with 12 bases aligning to TRBD2. Trimming at V came to 5 bases and at J to 6 bases, leaving 15 bases not matched to a gene. CDR1 is SGHAT, CDR2 FQNNGV, per germline. The CDR3 totals 18 residues. The CDR3 reads CASSLLSGLAGRSDTQYF. As DNA, the CDR3 is TGTGCCAGCAGCCTCCTTTCCGGACTAGCGGGGAGGTCTGATACGCAGTATTTT.

The rearrangement joins TRBV12-3 or TRBV12-4 to TRBJ1-2; D remains ambiguous. The CDR3 consists of 12 residues. Trimming pared 3 bases from V and 2 bases from J, leaving 4 bases between. The CDR3 reads CASSFQNYGYTF. The DNA for the CDR3 is TGTGCCAGCAGTTTCCAGAACTATGGCTACACCTTC.

The rearrangement uses TRBV5-1 and TRBJ1-1; D gene ambiguous. The V end was cut by 1 base, the J end by 3 bases, with 4 bases between. The germline V gene encodes CDR1 SGHRS and CDR2 YFSETQ. CDR3 size: 12 residues. CDR3: CASSLLDTEAFF. In nucleotides, the CDR3 is TGCGCCAGCAGCTTGTTGGACACTGAAGCTTTCTTT.